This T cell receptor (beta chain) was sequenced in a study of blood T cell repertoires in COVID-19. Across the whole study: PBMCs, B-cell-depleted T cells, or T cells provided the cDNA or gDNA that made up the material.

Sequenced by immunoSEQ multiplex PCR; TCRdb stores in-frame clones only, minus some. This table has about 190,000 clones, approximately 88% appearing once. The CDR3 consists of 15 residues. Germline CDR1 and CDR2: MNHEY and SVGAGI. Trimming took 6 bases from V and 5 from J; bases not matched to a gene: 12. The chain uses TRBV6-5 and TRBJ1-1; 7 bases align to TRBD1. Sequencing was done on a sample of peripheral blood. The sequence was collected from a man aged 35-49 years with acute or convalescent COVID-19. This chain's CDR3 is CASSRHTGENTEAFF. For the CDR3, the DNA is TGTGCCAGCAGCCGACATACAGGGGAGAATACTGAAGCTTTCTTT.